This T cell receptor (beta chain) was found in a study of vaccination effects on CD4 cells after COVID-19. The study's findings and limits: Researchers reported few convalescent patients and no early post-infection timepoints in the study. From healthy vaccinees, only 1 of 255 vaccine-induced clones also reacted to common cold coronaviruses.

Before any sequencing was done, the ViraFEST assay used viral peptide pools to expand antigen-specific CD4+ T cells. When less than 11 days of culture had elapsed, CD4+ T cells were isolated. Participants got two doses of BNT162b2 or mRNA-1273 vaccine. Replacing half the medium with IL-2 medium was done on days 3 and 7. The length of the CDR3 is 16 residues. Germline-derived CDR1 and CDR2 are SGHTA and FQGTGA. J lost 9 bases, V lost 2 bases, and 8 bases had no gene match. Points on this clone: Its specificity is unknown.

Sequenced by immunoSEQ multiplex PCR; TCRdb stores in-frame clones only, minus some. The sample carries 25,000 to 35,000 clones, approximately 82% recorded once. The source is a human donor who received a COVID-19 vaccine. Some clones in this sample may be carry-over from other donors' samples. The sample here was CD4+ T cells from PBMCs cultured with HCoV-NL63 spike peptides, taken after COVID-19 vaccination. The rearrangement uses TRBV7-3 and TRBJ2-1, with 12 bases fitting TRBD2. The CDR3 DNA sequence: TGTGCCAGCAGCTTATTTGGGCCGGGACTAGCGGGTGAGCAGTTCTTC. It translates to CASSLFGPGLAGEQFF.